The 12 T cell receptor beta chains in this list originate from one sample, sequenced in a study of blood T cell repertoires in COVID-19. The method was immunoSEQ multiplex PCR; TCRdb's version includes in-frame clones alone and lacks a portion of them. Among approximately 110,000 clones, around nine tenths were seen once, and the ten largest hold roughly 0.94%. The sequencing input was peripheral blood. The receptors were sampled from a woman aged 45-60 years with active or convalescent COVID-19.

This rearrangement joins TRBV7-9 to TRBJ2-5, with TRBD2 matching over 9 bases. Germline lookup yields CDR1 SEHNR and CDR2 FQNEAQ (reference sequence). Unmatched junction bases numbered 14, after V lost 11 bases and J lost 4 bases. CDR3 length: 15 residues. The CDR3 nucleotides are TGTGCCCTTGAGATAGCGGGAGTATACCGAGAGACCCAGTACTTC. Translation: CALEIAGVYRETQYF.

The chain combines TRBV7-9 with TRBJ1-3; 9 bases are shared with TRBD1. Trimming removed 5 bases from V and 2 bases from J; junction bases left unmatched: 16. Germline V gene sequence: CDR1 SEHNR, CDR2 FQNEAQ (reference sequence). The CDR3 covers 19 residues. Here the CDR3 reads CASSNSYNPRDRAGNTIYF. The DNA of the CDR3 is TGTGCCAGCAGCAACTCCTACAATCCCCGGGACAGGGCTGGAAACACCATATATTTT.

This clone was counted a single time. This rearrangement joins TRBV3-1 (or the pseudogene TRBV3-2) to TRBJ2-7; 10 positions agree with TRBD2. With V trimmed by 4 bases and J by 2 bases, 11 bases remained unmatched. This CDR3 has 17 residues. The germline V gene encodes CDR1 LGHDT and CDR2 YNNKEL (reference sequence). The DNA of the CDR3 is TGTGCCAGCAGCCGAGGGCTAGCGGGAGTTTCACCCTACGAGCAGTACTTC. It codes for CASSRGLAGVSPYEQYF.

The chain employs TRBV7-8 and TRBJ1-2; no definite D call. The CDR3 length is 14 residues. Germline V CDR1 and CDR2: SGHVS, FQNEAQ. V was clipped by 2 bases and J by 8 bases, with 15 bases between them. CDR3 DNA: TGTGCCAGCAGCTTAAAGTGGGAAGGGAGCGGCTACACCTTC. It codes for CASSLKWEGSGYTF.

The V and J genes are TRBV6-2 or TRBV6-3 and TRBJ1-5; 8 bases are a match to TRBD1. J was trimmed by 4 bases and V by 7 bases; bases with no gene match: 9. Per germline, CDR1 MNHEY and CDR2 SVGEGT. The CDR3 loop spans 15 amino acids. CDR3 DNA sequence: TGTGCCAGCACCCCCCGGACAGGGAGGAATCAGCCCCAGCATTTT. Translating it yields CASTPRTGRNQPQHF.

The chain carries TRBV29-1 and TRBJ2-3; a possible D gene is TRBD1 (7 bases). Trimming took 0 bases from V and 0 from J, leaving 16 bases between them. CDR1 is SQVTM, CDR2 ANQGSEA, per germline. The CDR3 has 17 amino acids. CDR3: CSVEDRRGRGSTDTQYF. Here the CDR3 DNA reads TGCAGCGTTGAAGATAGGAGGGGGCGAGGCAGCACAGATACGCAGTATTTT.

The rearrangement links TRBV7-3 to TRBJ2-1; 11 bases agree with TRBD1. This CDR3 has 12 amino acids. Germline V gives CDR1 SGHTA, CDR2 FQGTGA. V dropped 4 bases and J dropped 14; count of bases not matched to a gene: 4. The CDR3 region is CASSSRTGGKFF. The DNA for the CDR3 is TGTGCCAGCAGCTCTCGGACAGGGGGCAAGTTCTTC.

The J gene is TRBJ2-7, the V gene TRBV28; D perhaps matches TRBD1 (6 bases). The germline CDR1 and CDR2 sequences are MDHEN and SYDVKM. With 5 bases removed from V and 4 bases from J, the gap between germline ends came to 15 bases. CDR3 size: 14 residues. CDR3 amino acids: CASSPWTETYEQYF. The DNA for the CDR3 is TGTGCCAGCAGTCCCTGGACAGAGACTTACGAGCAGTACTTC. The variable domain in full, completed from reference TRBV28 and TRBJ2-7, reads DVKVTQSSRYLVKRTGEKVFLECVQDMDHENMFWYRQDPGLGLRLIYFSYDVKMKEKGDIPEGYSVSREKKERFSLILESASTNQTSMYLCASSPWTETYEQYFGPGTRLTVT.

The chain's CDR3 is CASRPGGDGDYNEQFF. The CDR3 DNA sequence: TGTGCCAGTAGACCCGGAGGGGACGGAGACTACAATGAGCAGTTCTTC. This sequence joins TRBV19 and TRBJ2-1, with D possibly matching TRBD2 (6 bases). This CDR3 region has 16 residues. Deletions cut 6 bases from V and 3 bases from J, with 18 bases between. The germline V gene has CDR1 LNHDA and CDR2 SQIVND (reference sequence). The full variable domain, completed using reference TRBV19 and TRBJ2-1, is DGGITQSPKYLFRKEGQNVTLSCEQNLNHDAMYWYRQDPGQGLRLIYYSQIVNDFQKGDIAEGYSVSREKKESFPLTVTSAQKNPTAFYLCASRPGGDGDYNEQFFGPGTRLTVL.

V and J are TRBV10-1 and TRBJ2-3, with 10 bases that match TRBD2. Germline CDR1 WNHNN, CDR2 SYGVQD (reference sequence). The CDR3 contains 16 residues. The junction had 7 bases not matched to a gene; V was cut back by 6 bases and J by 1 base. The CDR3 spells CASSRLAGERTDTQYF. Written as DNA, the CDR3 is TGCGCCAGCAGCCGTCTAGCGGGAGAACGCACAGATACGCAGTATTTT.

The chain recombines TRBV5-5 with TRBJ2-1; no reliable D call. V lost 0 bases to trimming and J lost 4 bases, with 5 bases between them. This CDR3 has 13 amino acids. Germline V gene lookup returns CDR1 SGHKS and CDR2 YYEKEE (reference sequence). The CDR3 sequence: CASSLASYNEQFF. DNA for the CDR3: TGTGCCAGCAGCTTGGCGAGTTACAATGAGCAGTTCTTC.

On this clone itself: Other DNA sequences in this sample translate to the same CDR3. The J gene is TRBJ2-7, the V gene TRBV7-2; 13 bases agree with TRBD2. Germline loops: CDR1 SGHTA, CDR2 FQGNSA. J gave up 4 bases and V 4 bases, and 4 bases lay outside the gene matches. CDR3 size: 15 residues. CDR3 region: CASSSGLAGVYEQYF. CDR3 bases: TGTGCCAGCAGCTCAGGACTAGCGGGAGTATACGAGCAGTACTTC.